Here is one T cell receptor beta chain with its context. No antigen is known for it. Base qualities are missing; no much larger clone stands one base away. This entry comes from a study of early T cells in non-severe SARS-CoV-2 infection (dated by TCRdb to the early 2020s). At the level of the whole study: Because TCR sequencing was done on bulk RNA from unsorted whole blood, the alpha and beta chains could not be paired. Study-wide conclusions, independent of this receptor: VDJdb matching was skewed toward anti-spike CD8 responses and likely underestimated virus-specific expansions by missing private and CD4 specificities.

Set within a cohort of healthcare workers in London, UK, this nested case-control study involved weekly PCR testing of nasopharyngeal swabs along with blood sampling. Healthcare workers were recruited during the week of the UK lockdown, between 23 and 31 March 2020, and followed weekly for up to roughly 15 weeks. Inclusive of the bounding cysteine and phenylalanine, the CDR3 is 17 residues long. This entry keeps only the CDR3 DNA: 51 bases, framed from base 1. The germline V gene supplies CDR1 SNHLY and CDR2 FYNNEI. From V the trimming removes 6 bases and from J it removes 5 bases, while the gene matches leave 8 bases of the junction unaccounted for. The method behind the library was 5' RACE. Data came from a NextSeq 500. To correct for sequencing error and PCR bias, the TCR library protocol tagged individual cDNA molecules with unique molecular identifiers. Both TCR alpha and beta chains were sequenced, and tight co-correlation was observed between alpha and beta sequence abundances in each sample. The source study handled its data this way. Decombinator V4 was used to annotate the V gene, J gene and CDR3 of the TCR sequences. TCRs were defined as expanded if a significant change between any two time points was detected under a Poisson model with p below 0.0001. TCR abundances were normalised to the total number of TCRs sequenced per sample and expressed as counts per million. TRAV1-2 paired with TRAJ12, TRAJ20 or TRAJ33 defined MAIT TCRs, while TRAV10 paired with TRAJ18 defined iNKT TCRs. A search of VDJdb, accessed on 1 November 2021, was run for TCRs annotated to CMV, EBV and SARS-CoV-2, with TCRs annotated for multiple antigens excluded. The public reads were reanalyzed by TCRdb: fastp trimming at Q25, MiXCR alignment, in-frame beta chains only. A single entry per CDR3 protein holds the most common genes and DNA from its merged rows. Here the V and J calls rest on TCRdb's processing, not on the authors' analysis. The sample table records 65,000 to 95,000 distinct CDR3 sequences; 8.5% to 10% of these occur just once. About 5.3% of the sample is in the top ten clones.

This TCR was recovered from an adult who was a healthcare worker with PCR-confirmed SARS-CoV-2 infection or an uninfected control (not recorded which). The sequenced sample was whole blood. The chain is made from TRBV2 and TRBJ2-3, with 16 junctional bases fitting TRBD2. The CDR3 protein sequence reads: CASRPGTSGRAQDTQYF. DNA sequence: TGTGCCAGCAGGCCCGGGACTAGCGGGAGGGCCCAAGATACGCAGTATTTT.